The source of this TCR beta chain is a study of blood T cell repertoires in COVID-19. Study information: Samples came from the United States, Italy and Spain, spanning acute and convalescent COVID-19.

The sample holds a few counts of this clone. The CDR3 is 15 amino acids. The junction had 7 bases not matched to a gene; V was cut back by 3 bases and J by 7 bases. Germline-derived CDR1 and CDR2 are GTSNPN and SVGIG (reference sequence). In the authors' workflow: Reference gene primer amplification in the assay estimated nucleated cell counts. Produced via immunoSEQ multiplex PCR; TCRdb's table is partial and in-frame only. That table is the source of V, J and clone size, and D and trimming were worked out from the DNA. Of some 95,000 clones listed, around three quarters are singletons. The V gene is TRBV30, the J gene TRBJ1-6, with 9 bases fitting TRBD1. This receptor was taken from a man aged 45-65 years who had recovered from COVID-19. Material: peripheral blood. The CDR3 is CAWSANRGPNSPLHF. Here the CDR3 DNA reads TGTGCCTGGAGCGCGAACAGGGGGCCAAATTCACCCCTCCACTTT.